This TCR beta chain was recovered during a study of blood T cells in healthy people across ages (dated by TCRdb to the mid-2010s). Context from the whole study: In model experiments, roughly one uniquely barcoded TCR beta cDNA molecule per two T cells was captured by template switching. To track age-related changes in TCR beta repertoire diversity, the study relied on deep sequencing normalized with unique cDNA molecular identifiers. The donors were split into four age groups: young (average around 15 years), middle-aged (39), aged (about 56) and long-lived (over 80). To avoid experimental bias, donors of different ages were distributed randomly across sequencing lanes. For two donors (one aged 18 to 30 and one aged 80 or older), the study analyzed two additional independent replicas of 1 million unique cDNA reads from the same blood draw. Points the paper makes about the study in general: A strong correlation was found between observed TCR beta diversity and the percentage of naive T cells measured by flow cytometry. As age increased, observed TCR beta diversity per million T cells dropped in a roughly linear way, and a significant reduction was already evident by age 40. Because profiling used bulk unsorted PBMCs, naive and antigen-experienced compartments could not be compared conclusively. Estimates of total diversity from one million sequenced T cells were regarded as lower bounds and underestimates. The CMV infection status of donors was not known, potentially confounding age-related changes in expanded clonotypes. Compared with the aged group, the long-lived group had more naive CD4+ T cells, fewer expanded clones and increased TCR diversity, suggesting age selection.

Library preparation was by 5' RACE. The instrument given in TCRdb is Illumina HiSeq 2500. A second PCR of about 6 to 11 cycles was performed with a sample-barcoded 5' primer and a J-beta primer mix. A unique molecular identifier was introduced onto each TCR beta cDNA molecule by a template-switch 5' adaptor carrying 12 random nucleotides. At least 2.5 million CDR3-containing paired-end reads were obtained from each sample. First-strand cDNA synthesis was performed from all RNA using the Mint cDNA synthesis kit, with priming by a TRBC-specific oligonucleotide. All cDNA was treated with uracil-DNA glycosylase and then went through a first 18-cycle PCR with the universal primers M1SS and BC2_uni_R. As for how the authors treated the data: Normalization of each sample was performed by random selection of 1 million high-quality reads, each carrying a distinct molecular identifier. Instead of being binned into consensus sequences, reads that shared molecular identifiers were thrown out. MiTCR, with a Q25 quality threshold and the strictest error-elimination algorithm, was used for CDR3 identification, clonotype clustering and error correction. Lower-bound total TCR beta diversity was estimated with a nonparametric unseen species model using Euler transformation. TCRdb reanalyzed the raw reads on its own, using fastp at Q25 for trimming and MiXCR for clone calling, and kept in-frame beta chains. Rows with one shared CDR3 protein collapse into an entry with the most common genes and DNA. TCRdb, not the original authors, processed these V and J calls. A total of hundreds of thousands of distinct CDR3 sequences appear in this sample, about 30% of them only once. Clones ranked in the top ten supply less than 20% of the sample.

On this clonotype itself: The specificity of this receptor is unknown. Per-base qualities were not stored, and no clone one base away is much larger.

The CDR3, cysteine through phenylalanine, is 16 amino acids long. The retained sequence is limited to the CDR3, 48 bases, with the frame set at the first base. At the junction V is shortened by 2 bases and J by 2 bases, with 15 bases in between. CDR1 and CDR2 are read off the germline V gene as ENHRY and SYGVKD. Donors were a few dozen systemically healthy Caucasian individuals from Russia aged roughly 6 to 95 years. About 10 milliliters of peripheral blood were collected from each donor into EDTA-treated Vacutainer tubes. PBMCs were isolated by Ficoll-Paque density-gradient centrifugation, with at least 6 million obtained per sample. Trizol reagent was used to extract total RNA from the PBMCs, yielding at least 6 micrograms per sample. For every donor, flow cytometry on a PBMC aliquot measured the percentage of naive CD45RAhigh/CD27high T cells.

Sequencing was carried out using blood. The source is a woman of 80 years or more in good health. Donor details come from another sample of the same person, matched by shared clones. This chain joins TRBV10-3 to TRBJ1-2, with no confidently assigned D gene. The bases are TGTGCCATCAGTGAGGGCACTTTTACTCACAACTATGGCTACACCTTC. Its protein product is CAISEGTFTHNYGYTF.